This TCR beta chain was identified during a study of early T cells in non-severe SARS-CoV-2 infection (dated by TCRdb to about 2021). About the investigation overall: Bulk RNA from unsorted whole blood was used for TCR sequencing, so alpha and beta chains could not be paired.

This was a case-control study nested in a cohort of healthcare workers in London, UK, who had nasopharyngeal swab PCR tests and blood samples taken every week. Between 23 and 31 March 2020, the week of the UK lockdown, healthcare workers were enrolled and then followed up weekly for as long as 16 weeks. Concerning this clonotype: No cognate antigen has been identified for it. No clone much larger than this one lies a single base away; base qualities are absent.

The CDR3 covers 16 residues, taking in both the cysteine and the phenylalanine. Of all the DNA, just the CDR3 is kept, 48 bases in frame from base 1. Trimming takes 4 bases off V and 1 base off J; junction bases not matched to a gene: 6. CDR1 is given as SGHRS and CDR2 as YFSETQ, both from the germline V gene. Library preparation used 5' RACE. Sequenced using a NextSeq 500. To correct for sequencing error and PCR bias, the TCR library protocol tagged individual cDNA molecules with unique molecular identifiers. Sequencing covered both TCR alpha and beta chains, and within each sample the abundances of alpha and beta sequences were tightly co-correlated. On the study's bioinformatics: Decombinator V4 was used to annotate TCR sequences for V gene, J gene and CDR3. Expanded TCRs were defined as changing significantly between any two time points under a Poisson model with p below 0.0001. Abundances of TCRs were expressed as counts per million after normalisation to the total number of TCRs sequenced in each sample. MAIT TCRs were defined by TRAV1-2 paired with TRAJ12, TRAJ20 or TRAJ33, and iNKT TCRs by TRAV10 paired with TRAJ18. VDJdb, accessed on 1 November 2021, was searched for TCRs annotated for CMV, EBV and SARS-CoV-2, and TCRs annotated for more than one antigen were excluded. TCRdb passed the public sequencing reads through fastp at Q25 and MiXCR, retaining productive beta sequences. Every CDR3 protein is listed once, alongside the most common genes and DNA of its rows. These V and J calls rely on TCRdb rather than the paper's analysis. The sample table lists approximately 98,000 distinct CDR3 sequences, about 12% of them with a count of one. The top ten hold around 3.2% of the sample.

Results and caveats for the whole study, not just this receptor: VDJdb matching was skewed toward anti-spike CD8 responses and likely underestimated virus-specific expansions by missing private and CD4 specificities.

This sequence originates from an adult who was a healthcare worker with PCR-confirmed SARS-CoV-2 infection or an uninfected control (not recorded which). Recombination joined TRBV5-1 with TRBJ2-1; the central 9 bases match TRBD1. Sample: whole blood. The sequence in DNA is TGCGCCAGCAGCAGGGACAGGGAGGTTTCCTACAATGAGCAGTTCTTC. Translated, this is CASSRDREVSYNEQFF.